The 25 T cell receptor beta chains presented below share a single source sample, sequenced in a study of tumor-infiltrating lymphocytes in primary liver carcinoma. The authors took blood RNA from unsorted whole blood and also extracted germline DNA. A primer in the constant region served to generate TCR beta cDNA from approximately 500 ng of total RNA. Nested multiplex PCR, run for three rounds with slightly modified ARM-PCR, yielded TCR beta libraries. The study ran its first two PCR rounds for roughly 9 cycles each, using TRBV1-TRBV30 forward primers and a C-beta reverse primer. MiXCR was run by TCRdb on the multiplex PCR reads, yielding one entry per CDR3 protein. The table lists around 330,000 distinct CDR3 sequences, roughly 60% of them singletons. The sample taken for sequencing was peripheral blood. These receptors were taken from a man aged 35-49 years with primary liver carcinoma and hepatitis B virus infection.

As concerns this clonotype: A read error may explain this, as a much larger clone is one base away. This chain joins TRBV12-3 or TRBV12-4 and TRBJ2-5, with TRBD2 matching over 10 bases. CDR3 length: 15 amino acids. CDR3 in DNA: TGTGCCAGCACCAAACTAGCGGGACCACAAGAGACCAAGTACTTC. Residues: CASTKLAGPQETKYF.

The chain is built from TRBV30 and TRBJ2-3; 7 nucleotides align to TRBD2. The CDR3 extends over 11 amino acids. CDR1 is GTSNPN, CDR2 SVGIG, per germline (reference sequence). The junction had 2 bases not matched to a gene; V was cut back by 2 bases and J by 9 bases. CDR3 DNA sequence: TGTGCCTGGAGTAGGCGGGGGACGCAGTATTTT. Translating it yields CAWSRRGTQYF.

This clonotype has just one count. The chain has TRBV5-1 and TRBJ2-7; 10 bases align to TRBD2. This CDR3 is 15 amino acids long. V lost 2 bases, J lost 8 bases, and 10 bases stayed unmatched. The germline gives CDR1 SGHRS, CDR2 YFSETQ. The CDR3 nucleotides read TGCGCCAGCAGCTTCGAAGCGGGAGGGCCCAGCAAGCAGTACTTC. Protein sequence: CASSFEAGGPSKQYF. Full variable domain (outside the CDR3, taken from reference TRBV5-1 and TRBJ2-7): KAGVTQTPRYLIKTRGQQVTLSCSPISGHRSVSWYQQTPGQGLQFLFEYFSETQRNKGNFPGRFSGRQFSNSRSEMNVSTLELGDSALYLCASSFEAGGPSKQYFGPGTRLTVT.

A word on this clonotype: Just one base apart from a much larger clone, this may be a read error. The CDR3 ends on some other residue instead of the conserved phenylalanine or tryptophan, so this is likely a read error. The J gene is TRBJ1-1, the V gene TRBV29-1; 7 bases line up with TRBD1. The J segment lost 5 bases and the V segment lost 3 bases, leaving 6 bases of the junction unmatched. The CDR3 is 13 residues long. Germline V lookup: CDR1 SQVTM, CDR2 ANQGSEA. The CDR3 bases are TGCAGCGTTGAGACAGGGATCGGGACTGAAGCTTTCTGT. Translated, it gives CSVETGIGTEAFC.

A note on this clonotype: With a much larger clone just one base away, this may be a read error. The chain has TRBV5-1 and TRBJ2-1; 9 positions match TRBD2. Losses at the gene ends were 10 bases for V and 6 bases for J; bases not matched to a gene: 8. Per germline, CDR1 SGHRS and CDR2 YFSETQ. CDR3 length: 13 residues. CDR3 nucleotides: TGCGCCTCCGAGCGGGAGGAGGGCAATGAGCAGTTCTTC. Protein sequence: CASEREEGNEQFF.

This rearrangement joins TRBV29-1 to TRBJ1-1; no definite D call. The CDR3 totals 13 residues. Per germline, CDR1 SQVTM and CDR2 ANQGSEA. In DNA, the CDR3 is TGCAACCTTGGGAAGACCCAGAACACTGAAGCTTTCTTT. Its protein product is CNLGKTQNTEAFF.

Concerning this clonotype itself: A much larger clone differs by one base, so this may be a read error. This chain joins TRBV4-3 and TRBJ2-3; TRBD2 is a possible D gene (5 bases). V shed 3 bases and J shed 6 bases, with 19 bases lying between them. Germline CDR1 LGHNA, CDR2 YSLEER. The CDR3 runs to 16 residues. CDR3 sequence: CASSQASRRTLDTQYF. The CDR3 region has the DNA TGCGCCAGCAGCCAGGCTAGCAGGAGGACCCTGGATACGCAGTATTTT.

In this sample, this clonotype turned up once. Just one base apart from a much larger clone, this may be a read error. The gene calls are TRBV5-4 and TRBJ2-7; D unclear. The germline V gene encodes CDR1 SGHNT and CDR2 YYREEE (reference sequence). V gave up 4 bases and J gave up 0 bases, with 8 bases separating them. This CDR3 comprises 13 residues. As DNA, the CDR3 is TGTGCCAGCAGCGTAAGAAACTCCTACGAGCAGTACTTC. Its protein is CASSVRNSYEQYF.

The gene calls are TRBV18 and TRBJ2-7; TRBD1 might be the D (6 bases). Per the germline V gene, CDR1 is KGHSH and CDR2 is LQKENI. Trimming stripped 3 bases from V and 2 bases from J, with 11 bases between. The CDR3 is made up of 14 amino acids. As DNA, the CDR3 is TGTGCCAGCTCACCTTCCGGACAGACCTACGAGCAGTACTTC. Its protein is CASSPSGQTYEQYF.

Details on this clonotype: This may come from a read error, since a much larger clone is one base off. The chain joins TRBV6-5 to TRBJ2-1; perhaps TRBD2 as D (6 bases). CDR1 and CDR2 from the germline V gene are MNHEY and SVGAGI. The CDR3 contains 17 residues. The CDR3 DNA sequence: TGTGCCAGCAGTTACTCAGCGGGTCGTAGCTCCTACAATGGGCAGTTCTTC. Translating gives CASSYSAGRSSYNGQFF.

Turning to this clonotype: A much bigger clone sits one base away, suggesting this may be a read error. The final CDR3 position lacks the conserved phenylalanine or tryptophan, pointing to a likely read error. V is TRBV6-1 and J is TRBJ1-2; D is undetermined. CDR3 size: 8 residues. Germline values: CDR1 MNHNS, CDR2 SASEGT. DNA for the CDR3: TGCGCGCTGGGGGGCTACACCCTC. Amino acids: CALGGYTL.

To note about this clonotype: Given a much more abundant clone one base away, this may be a read error. This chain uses TRBV11-2 with TRBJ1-3; 7 bases align to TRBD1. CDR3 length: 15 amino acids. Germline V gene sequence: CDR1 SGHAT, CDR2 FQNNGV. V shed 5 bases and J 7 bases; nucleotides not matched to a gene: 11. CDR3 in DNA: TGTGCCAGCAGCCCACTGGGACAGTCGAGGAACACCATATATTTT. It yields the protein CASSPLGQSRNTIYF.

This clonotype appeared a few times. A read error is likely, as this CDR3 ends without the conserved phenylalanine or tryptophan. V is TRBV12-3 or TRBV12-4 and J is TRBJ1-2, with a weak D call TRBD1 (5 bases). CDR3 size: 12 residues. The germline V and J ends were trimmed by 3 bases and 6 bases, with 8 bases remaining between them. This CDR3 is CASSLGGDGYTL. CDR3 in DNA: TGTGCCAGCAGTTTGGGGGGGGATGGCTACACCCTC.

This clonotype was seen many times. This chain joins TRBV7-8 and TRBJ2-3; no reliable D call. The ends were cut back, 5 bases at V and 2 bases at J, with 14 bases in the middle. Germline V lookup: CDR1 SGHVS, CDR2 FQNEAQ. This CDR3 spans 15 amino acids. As DNA, the CDR3 is TGTGCCAGCAGCCTTGGAGACTCCGACACAGATACGCAGTATTTT. It encodes CASSLGDSDTDTQYF.

In regard to this clonotype: One end of the junction fails to match germline, which may point to a read error. The V call is TRBV5-1, the J call TRBJ2-3, with 14 bases lining up with TRBD2. CDR1 and CDR2 from the germline V gene are SGHRS and YFSETQ. CDR3 length equals 16 residues. CDR3 nucleotide sequence: TGCACCAGCAGCCCTGGGACTAGCGGGAGTTCGGATACGCAGTATTTT. It yields the protein CTSSPGTSGSSDTQYF.

This clonotype was counted between two and nine times. The chain joins TRBV5-1 to TRBJ2-2; D may be TRBD1 or TRBD2 (5 bases each). The CDR3 is 15 residues long. The germline V gene has CDR1 SGHRS and CDR2 YFSETQ. V was cut by 0 bases and J by 6 bases, with 12 bases left in between. The CDR3 DNA is TGCGCCAGCAGCTTGGGATGGGACCCCCCCGGGGAGCTGTTTTTT. It yields the protein CASSLGWDPPGELFF.

A note on this clonotype: Given the absence of the conserved phenylalanine or tryptophan at the CDR3 end, a read error is likely. Because the CDR3's place on the DNA is in doubt, the DNA is left out and the CDR3 is given as listed by TCRdb. The chain is built from TRBV29-1 and TRBJ1-1. CDR1 is SQVTM and CDR2 is ANQGSEA in the germline V gene. The CDR3 is made up of 11 amino acids, end residues included. CDR3 in amino acids: CSVGGNTEALL.

This clonotype was observed many times. The chain employs TRBV12-3 or TRBV12-4 and TRBJ2-1, with TRBD2 as a possible D gene (5 bases). CDR3 length equals 17 residues. V gave up 2 bases and J gave up 8 bases, with 22 bases separating them. CDR3 DNA: TGTGCCAGCAGTTTATTGTCCGGAGTAGAGGCGGGCGATGAGCAGTTCTTC. This encodes CASSLLSGVEAGDEQFF.

This clonotype is labeled medium-sized (0.01 to 0.1%). V usage is TRBV11-1 and J usage is TRBJ2-7; TRBD2 agrees at 10 bases. CDR3 size: 15 residues. The germline gives CDR1 SGHAT, CDR2 FQDESV (reference sequence). V was pared by 5 bases and J by 3 bases, with 7 bases of the junction left unmatched. CDR3 nucleotide sequence: TGTGCCAGCAGCCCAGCGGGAGGGCCTCACTACGAGCAGTACTTC. Residues: CASSPAGGPHYEQYF.

This clonotype was counted a few times. The chain is built from TRBV6-5 and TRBJ2-1; D is undetermined. Germline V gene lookup returns CDR1 MNHEY and CDR2 SVGAGI. V lost 0 bases and J lost 0, with 9 bases in between. The CDR3 is 16 amino acids. CDR3 region: CASSYSWDSSYNEQFF. CDR3 nucleotide sequence: TGTGCCAGCAGTTACTCCTGGGATAGCTCCTACAATGAGCAGTTCTTC.

A remark on this clonotype: Just one base apart from a much larger clone, this may be a read error. This chain connects TRBV6-1 to TRBJ1-2; D is possibly TRBD1 (6 bases). Trimming took off 6 bases at V and 6 bases at J, with 11 bases between the two ends. CDR3 length: 12 residues. Germline CDR1 reads MNHNS; CDR2 reads SASEGT. The CDR3 DNA reads as TGTGCCAGCAGGCGACAGGATGATGGCTACACCTTC. As protein: CASRRQDDGYTF.

Worth noting for this clonotype: No conserved phenylalanine or tryptophan ends this CDR3, so it is likely a read error. Because the CDR3's place on the DNA is in doubt, the DNA is left out and the CDR3 is given as listed by TCRdb. The chain has TRBV11-2 and TRBJ2-1; TRBD2, as called in the table, went unchecked against the DNA. The CDR3 numbers 16 amino acids, ends counted. Looked up from germline, CDR1 is SGHAT and CDR2 is FQNNGV. The CDR3 sequence is CASSSGTNGGHQEQLL.

This chain joins TRBV7-3 and TRBJ2-2; 7 bases align to TRBD1. J gave up 0 bases and V 9 bases, and 10 bases lay outside the gene matches. Looked up from germline, CDR1 is SGHTA and CDR2 is FQGTGA. The CDR3 runs to 16 residues. CDR3 sequence reads: CASSPHGQANTGELFF. As DNA, the CDR3 is TGTGCCAGTAGCCCCCACGGACAGGCGAACACCGGGGAGCTGTTTTTT.

The chain joins TRBV24-1 to TRBJ2-7; TRBD1 is a possible D gene (6 bases). The CDR3 totals 13 residues. Trimming shortened V by 6 bases and J by 2 bases, and 10 bases separated the two germline ends. Germline CDR1 KGHDR, CDR2 SFDVKD. CDR3 protein: CATSPGVAYEQYF. The CDR3 bases are TGTGCCACCAGTCCAGGGGTCGCCTACGAGCAGTACTTC.

This chain uses TRBV4-1 with TRBJ2-3; possible D gene TRBD1, 6 bases. The CDR3 has 17 residues. Germline-derived CDR1 and CDR2 are MGHRA and YSYEKL. Trimming left V 3 bases short and J 8 bases short, with 24 bases between. The CDR3 reads CASSQDQGRDRTGTQYF. The CDR3 coding sequence is TGCGCCAGCAGCCAGGACCAGGGGAGAGATAGGACTGGTACGCAGTATTTT.